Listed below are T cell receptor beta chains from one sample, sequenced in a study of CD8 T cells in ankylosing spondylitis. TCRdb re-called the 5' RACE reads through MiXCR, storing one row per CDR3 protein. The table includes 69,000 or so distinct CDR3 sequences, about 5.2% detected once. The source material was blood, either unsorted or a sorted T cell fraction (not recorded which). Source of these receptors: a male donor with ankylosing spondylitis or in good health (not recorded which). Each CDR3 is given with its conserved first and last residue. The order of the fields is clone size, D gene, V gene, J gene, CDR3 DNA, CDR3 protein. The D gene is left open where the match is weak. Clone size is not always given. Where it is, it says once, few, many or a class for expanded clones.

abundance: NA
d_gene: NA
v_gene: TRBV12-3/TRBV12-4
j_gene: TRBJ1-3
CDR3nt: TGTGCCAGCAGTTTCATCGGGTCCGGAAACACCATATATTTT
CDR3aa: CASSFIGSGNTIYF

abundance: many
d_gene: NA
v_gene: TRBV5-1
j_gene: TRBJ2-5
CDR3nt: TGCGCCAGCAGCTTGTCCATCCAGCAAGAGACCCAGTACTTC
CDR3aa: CASSLSIQQETQYF

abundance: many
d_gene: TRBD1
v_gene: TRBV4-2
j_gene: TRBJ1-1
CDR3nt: TGTGCCAGCAGCCAGGTCGGACAGGGACGCACTGAAGCTTTCTTT
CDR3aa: CASSQVGQGRTEAFF

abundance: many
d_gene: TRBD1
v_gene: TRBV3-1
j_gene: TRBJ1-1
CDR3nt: TGTGCCAGCAGCCTAGACAGGGGAAACACTGAAGCTTTCTTT
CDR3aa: CASSLDRGNTEAFF

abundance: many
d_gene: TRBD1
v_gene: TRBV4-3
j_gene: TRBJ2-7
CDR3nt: TGCGCCAGCAGCCAAAGGACAGGGTCTACCTACGAGCAGTACTTC
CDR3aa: CASSQRTGSTYEQYF

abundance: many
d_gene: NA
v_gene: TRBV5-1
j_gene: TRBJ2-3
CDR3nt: TGCGCCAGCAGCTTGGACGGGCAGGGAATGAGGAGCACAGATACGCAGTATTTT
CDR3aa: CASSLDGQGMRSTDTQYF

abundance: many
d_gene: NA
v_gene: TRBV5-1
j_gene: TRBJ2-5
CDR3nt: TGCGCCAGCAGCGCCAACCCGGGGAACCAAGAGACCCAGTACTTC
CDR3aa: CASSANPGNQETQYF

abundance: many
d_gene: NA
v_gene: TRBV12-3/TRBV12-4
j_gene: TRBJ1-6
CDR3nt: TGTGCCAGCAGTTTAGAGGCAGGGCCAACTTATAATTCACCCCTCCACTTT
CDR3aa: CASSLEAGPTYNSPLHF

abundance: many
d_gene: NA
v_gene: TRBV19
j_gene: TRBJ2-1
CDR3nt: TGTGCCAGTAGTATAAAGGGTGGGAATGAGCAGTTCTTC
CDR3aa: CASSIKGGNEQFF

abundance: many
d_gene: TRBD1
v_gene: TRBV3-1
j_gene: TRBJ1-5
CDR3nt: TGTGCCAGCAGCGGACAGGGAAATCAGCCCCAGCATTTT
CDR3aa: CASSGQGNQPQHF

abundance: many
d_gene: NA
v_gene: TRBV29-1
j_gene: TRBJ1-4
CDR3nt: TGCAGCGTGTTCGAGGAAAAACTGTTTTTT
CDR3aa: CSVFEEKLFF

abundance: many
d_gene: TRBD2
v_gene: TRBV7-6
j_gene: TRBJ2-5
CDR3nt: TGTGCCAGCAGCCTAGAGACTAGCGGGGAAGAGACCCAGTACTTC
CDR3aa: CASSLETSGEETQYF

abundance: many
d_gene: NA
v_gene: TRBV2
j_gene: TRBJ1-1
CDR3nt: TGTGCCAGCAGAGCCGGACGGGTAGACGAAGCTTTCTTT
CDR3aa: CASRAGRVDEAFF

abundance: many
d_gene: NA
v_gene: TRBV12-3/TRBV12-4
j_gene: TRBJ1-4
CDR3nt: TGTGCCAGCAGCCGTGCCGGGGCCCTCGGGGAAAAACTGTTTTTT
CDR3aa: CASSRAGALGEKLFF